One sample yielded the 3 T cell receptor beta chains listed below, sequenced in a study of cytomegalovirus exposure and HLA in healthy donors. Primers for the PCR totalled 60 Vbeta and 13 Jbeta. TCRdb's copy holds only in-frame clones and misses some; the assay was immunoSEQ multiplex PCR. Of 78,000 or so clones listed, approximately 84% are singletons. Sequencing was performed on PBMCs. Every receptor here comes from a woman between 45 and 65 years old in good health and CMV-seronegative.

The chain uses TRBV5-1 and TRBJ2-5, with 7 bases fitting TRBD2. Matching the DNA end better, TRBJ2-7 makes the J call doubtful. The length of the CDR3 is 12 residues. Germline CDR1 reads SGHRS; CDR2 reads YFSETQ. This CDR3 is CASSLREDEQYF. The CDR3 DNA reads TGCGCCAGCAGCTTGCGGGAGGACGAGCAGTACTTC.

The chain combines TRBV6-6 with TRBJ2-7, with TRBD1 identical over 7 bases. With 8 bases clipped from V and 4 bases from J, the junction kept 5 bases outside the gene matches. The CDR3 consists of 12 residues. Per the germline V gene, CDR1 is MNHNY and CDR2 is SVGAGI (reference sequence). This CDR3 reads CASSTGKYEQYV. The CDR3 nucleotides read TGTGCCAGCTCGACAGGGAAATACGAGCAGTACGTC.

The chain combines TRBV5-6 with TRBJ1-1; 7 nucleotides align to TRBD1. Germline CDR1 SGHDT, CDR2 YYEEEE. The junction had 11 bases not matched to a gene; V was cut back by 5 bases and J by 10 bases. The length of the CDR3 is 13 residues. The CDR3 DNA sequence: TGTGCCAGCAGAAGACAGGGATCTAGTAGAGCTTTCTTT. It yields the protein CASRRQGSSRAFF. The whole variable domain, filled in from reference TRBV5-6 and TRBJ1-1, reads DAGVTQSPTHLIKTRGQQVTLRCSPKSGHDTVSWYQQALGQGPQFIFQYYEEEERQRGNFPDRFSGHQFPNYSSELNVNALLLGDSALYLCASRRQGSSRAFFGQGTRLTVV.